These T cell receptor beta chains were read from a single sample in a study of cytomegalovirus exposure and HLA in healthy donors. The table came from immunoSEQ multiplex PCR; TCRdb's copy has only in-frame clones and leaves some out. Here the sample spans tens of thousands of clones, around 82% being singletons. The sequencing input was PBMCs. These receptors all stem from a man aged 18 to 30 in good health and CMV-seronegative. The CDR3 runs from the conserved cysteine through the conserved F or W. The order of the fields is CDR3 protein, CDR3 DNA, clone size, D gene, V gene, J gene. A D gene is named only where the DNA matches it firmly. Clone size is not always given. Where it is, it says once, few, many or a class for expanded clones.

CASSPDTEETQYF	TGTGCCAGTAGTCCTGACACGGAAGAGACCCAGTACTTC	once	.	TRBV19	TRBJ2-5
CASSLAGGLQETQYF	TGTGCTAGCAGCCTGGCGGGGGGGCTCCAAGAGACCCAGTACTTC	few	TRBD2	TRBV7-7	TRBJ2-5
CASQLAGGTDTQYF	TGTGCCAGCCAACTAGCGGGGGGGACAGATACGCAGTATTTT	.	TRBD2	TRBV19	TRBJ2-3
CASSLKIRDRGETQYF	TGTGCCAGCAGCCTAAAGATCCGGGACAGAGGGGAGACCCAGTACTTC	.	TRBD1	TRBV7-6	TRBJ2-5
CASSQDILYEQYF	TGCGCCAGCAGCCAAGATATTTTGTACGAGCAGTACTTC	.	.	TRBV4-1	TRBJ2-7
CASRETSGRAVEQFF	TGTGCCAGCAGGGAGACTAGCGGGAGGGCCGTTGAGCAGTTCTTC	.	TRBD2	TRBV27	TRBJ2-1
CASSRNQGGPQHF	TGCGCCAGCAGCCGAAATCAGGGGGGGCCCCAGCATTTT	.	TRBD1	TRBV4-3	TRBJ1-5
CASQAPAQPQHF	TGTGCCAGCCAAGCACCCGCACAGCCCCAGCATTTT	.	.	TRBV28	TRBJ1-5
CASSFFQNTGELFF	TGTGCCAGCAGCTTTTTTCAGAACACCGGGGAGCTGTTTTTT	.	.	TRBV7-9	TRBJ2-2
CASSPLGGANEKLFF	TGTGCCAGCAGCCCCTTAGGAGGGGCTAATGAAAAACTGTTTTTT	.	.	TRBV11-2	TRBJ1-4
CASSQGDMNTEAFF	TGTGCCAGCAGCCAGGGCGATATGAACACTGAAGCTTTCTTT	.	.	TRBV9	TRBJ1-1
CASSPRQVGTGELFF	TGTGCCAGCAGCCCTAGACAGGTTGGCACCGGGGAGCTGTTTTTT	.	.	TRBV7-6	TRBJ2-2
CASSSQQFNEKLFF	TGTGCCAGCAGCTCGCAACAGTTCAATGAAAAACTGTTTTTT	.	.	TRBV28	TRBJ1-4
CSVEESGLRGDTQYF	TGCAGCGTTGAAGAGAGTGGACTGCGGGGAGATACGCAGTATTTT	.	.	TRBV29-1	TRBJ2-3
CASSQAHPGQGAQEQYF	TGTGCCAGCAGCCAAGCTCACCCGGGACAGGGGGCGCAGGAGCAGTACTTC	.	TRBD1	TRBV4-2	TRBJ2-7
CASRNDRDNTEAFF	TGCGCCAGCAGGAATGACAGGGATAACACTGAAGCTTTCTTT	few	TRBD1	TRBV10-1	TRBJ1-1
CASSLGGQYTDTQYF	TGTGCCAGCAGTTTAGGGGGACAGTACACAGATACGCAGTATTTT	.	TRBD1	TRBV28	TRBJ2-3
CASSFGFGYTF	TGTGCCAGCAGCTTCGGGTTTGGCTACACCTTC	.	.	TRBV7-2	TRBJ1-2
CASLLKASGRGNEQFF	TGTGCCAGCTTACTAAAGGCTAGCGGGAGAGGGAATGAGCAGTTCTTC	.	TRBD2	TRBV27	TRBJ2-1
CASSLDAGGVGNTIYF	TGTGCCAGCAGCTTAGATGCAGGGGGCGTTGGAAACACCATATATTTT	.	TRBD1	TRBV11-2	TRBJ1-3
CASSVSGTGGGRYEQYF	TGTGCCAGCAGTGTCTCCGGGACAGGGGGCGGTAGGTACGAGCAGTACTTC	.	TRBD1	TRBV27	TRBJ2-7
CASSILQQGSYGYTF	TGTGCCAGTAGTATACTCCAACAGGGGTCCTATGGCTACACCTTC	.	TRBD1	TRBV19	TRBJ1-2
CASSHFRWGVDGYTF	TGCGCCAGCAGCCATTTTCGATGGGGGGTGGATGGCTACACCTTC	few	.	TRBV4-3	TRBJ1-2
CASSEFSQFFTVTDTQYF	TGTGCCAGCAGTGAATTTAGTCAATTTTTTACAGTCACAGATACGCAGTATTTT	.	.	TRBV6-1	TRBJ2-3
CASSFGVYTGELFF	TGTGCCAGCAGTTTCGGGGTCTACACCGGGGAGCTGTTTTTT	.	.	TRBV27	TRBJ2-2
CASSETGSPGELFF	TGTGCCAGCAGTGAAACAGGGAGTCCCGGGGAGCTGTTTTTT	few	.	TRBV6-4	TRBJ2-2